This TCR beta chain was captured in a study of T-cell memory formation after mild COVID-19. TCRdb called the 5' RACE reads again in MiXCR, with one record for every CDR3 protein. Of about 180,000 distinct CDR3 sequences listed, roughly 20% were seen once; the top ten hold 3.9%. Looked up from germline, CDR1 is SGHRS and CDR2 is YFSETQ. V lost 5 bases and J lost 2; bases outside the gene matches: 2. The CDR3 covers 14 residues. The origin of this receptor is a man in his late teens or twenties who had mild COVID-19 (a few samples of this study predate the infection). Cell type and time point are not known. Specimen: PBMCs or a T cell subset sorted from them (not recorded which). The J gene is TRBJ2-2, the V gene TRBV5-1; the match to TRBD1 covers 8 bases. The CDR3 here is CASRGQGNTGELFF. CDR3 nucleotide sequence: TGCGCCAGCAGAGGACAGGGTAACACCGGGGAGCTGTTTTTT.